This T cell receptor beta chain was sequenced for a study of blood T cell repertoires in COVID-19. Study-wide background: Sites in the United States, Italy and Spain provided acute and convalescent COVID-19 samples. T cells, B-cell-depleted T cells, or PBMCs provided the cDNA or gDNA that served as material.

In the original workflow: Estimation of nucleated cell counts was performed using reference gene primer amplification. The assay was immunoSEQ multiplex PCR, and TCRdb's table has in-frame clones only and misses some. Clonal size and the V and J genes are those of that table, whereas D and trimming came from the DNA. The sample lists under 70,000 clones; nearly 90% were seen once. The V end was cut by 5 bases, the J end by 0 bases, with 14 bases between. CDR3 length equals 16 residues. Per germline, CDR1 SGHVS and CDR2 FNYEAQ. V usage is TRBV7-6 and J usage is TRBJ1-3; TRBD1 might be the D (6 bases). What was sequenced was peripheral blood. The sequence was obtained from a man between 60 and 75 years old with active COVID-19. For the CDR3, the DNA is TGTGCCAGCAGCAGGGGAGGGGGAGGCTCTGGAAACACCATATATTTT. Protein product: CASSRGGGGSGNTIYF. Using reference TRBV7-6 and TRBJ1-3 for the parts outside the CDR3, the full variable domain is GAGVSQSPRYKVTKRGQDVALRCDPISGHVSLYWYRQALGQGPEFLTYFNYEAQQDKSGLPNDRFSAERPEGSISTLTIQRTEQRDSAMYRCASSRGGGGSGNTIYFGEGSWLTVV.